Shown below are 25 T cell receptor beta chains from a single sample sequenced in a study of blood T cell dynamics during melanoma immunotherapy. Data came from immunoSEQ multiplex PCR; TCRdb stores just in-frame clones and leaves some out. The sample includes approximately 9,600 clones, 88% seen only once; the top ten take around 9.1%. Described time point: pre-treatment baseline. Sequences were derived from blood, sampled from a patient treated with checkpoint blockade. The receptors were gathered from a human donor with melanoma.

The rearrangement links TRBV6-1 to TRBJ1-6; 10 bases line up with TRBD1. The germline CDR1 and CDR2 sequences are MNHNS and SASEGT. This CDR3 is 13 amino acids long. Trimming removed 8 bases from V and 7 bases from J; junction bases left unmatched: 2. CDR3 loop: CASADRGNSPLHF. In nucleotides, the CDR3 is TGTGCCAGCGCGGACAGGGGGAATTCACCCCTCCACTTT.

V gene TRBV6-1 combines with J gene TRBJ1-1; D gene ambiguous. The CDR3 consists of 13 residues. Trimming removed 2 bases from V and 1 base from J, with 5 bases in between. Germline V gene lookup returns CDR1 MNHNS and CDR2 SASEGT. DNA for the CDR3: TGTGCCAGCAGTGAAAACAGGAACACTGAAGCTTTCTTT. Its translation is CASSENRNTEAFF.

The CDR3 DNA reads TGCGCCAGCAGCTACTCTACGACAGGGGGATATGGCTACACCTTC. Its protein product is CASSYSTTGGYGYTF. This sequence joins TRBV5-1 and TRBJ1-2; TRBD1 agrees at 9 bases. The CDR3 is 15 residues long. The ends lost 3 bases at V and 5 bases at J; junction bases unmatched: 8. Per the germline V gene, CDR1 is SGHRS and CDR2 is YFSETQ.

The CDR3 loop is CASSLEGVTEAFF. The CDR3 DNA reads TGCGCCAGCAGCTTGGAGGGGGTAACTGAAGCTTTCTTT. The chain employs TRBV5-1 and TRBJ1-1, with D perhaps matching TRBD1 (6 bases). CDR1 and CDR2 from the germline V gene are SGHRS and YFSETQ. CDR3 length equals 13 residues. Trimming stripped 0 bases from V and 5 bases from J, with 8 bases between.

For the CDR3, the DNA is TGTGCCAGTAGTATAGGACAGGGGTACTCACCCCTCCACTTT. It translates to CASSIGQGYSPLHF. The chain uses TRBV19 and TRBJ1-6; TRBD1 matches 8 bases. The CDR3 length is 14 residues. Unmatched junction bases numbered 3, after V lost 1 base and J lost 10 bases. CDR1 and CDR2 (germline): LNHDA, SQIVND (reference sequence).

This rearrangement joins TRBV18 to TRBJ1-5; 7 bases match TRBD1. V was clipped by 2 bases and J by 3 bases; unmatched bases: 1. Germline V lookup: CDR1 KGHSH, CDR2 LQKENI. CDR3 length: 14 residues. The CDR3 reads CASSPGTVNQPQHF. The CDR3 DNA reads TGTGCCAGCTCACCAGGGACAGTCAATCAGCCCCAGCATTTT. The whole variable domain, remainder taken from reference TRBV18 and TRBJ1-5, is NAGVMQNPRHLVRRRGQEARLRCSPMKGHSHVYWYRQLPEEGLKFMVYLQKENIIDESGMPKERFSAEFPKEGPSILRIQQVVRGDSAAYFCASSPGTVNQPQHFGDGTRLSIL.

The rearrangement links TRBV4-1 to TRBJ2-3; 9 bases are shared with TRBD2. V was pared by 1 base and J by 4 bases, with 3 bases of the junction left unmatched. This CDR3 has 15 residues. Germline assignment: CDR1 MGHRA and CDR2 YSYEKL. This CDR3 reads CASSQAGLAADTQYF. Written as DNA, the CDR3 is TGCGCCAGCAGCCAAGCGGGACTAGCAGCAGATACGCAGTATTTT.

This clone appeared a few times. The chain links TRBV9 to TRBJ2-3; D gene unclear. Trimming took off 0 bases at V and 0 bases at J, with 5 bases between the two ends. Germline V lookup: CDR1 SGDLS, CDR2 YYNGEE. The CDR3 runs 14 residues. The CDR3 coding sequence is TGTGCCAGCAGCGTAGAGAGGAGCACAGATACGCAGTATTTT. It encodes CASSVERSTDTQYF.

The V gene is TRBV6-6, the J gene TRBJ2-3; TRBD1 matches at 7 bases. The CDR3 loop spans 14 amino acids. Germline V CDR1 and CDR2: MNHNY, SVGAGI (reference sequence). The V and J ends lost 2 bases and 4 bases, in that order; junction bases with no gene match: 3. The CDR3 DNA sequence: TGTGCCAGCAGTTACGACAGGGTAGCAGATACGCAGTATTTT. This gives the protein CASSYDRVADTQYF.

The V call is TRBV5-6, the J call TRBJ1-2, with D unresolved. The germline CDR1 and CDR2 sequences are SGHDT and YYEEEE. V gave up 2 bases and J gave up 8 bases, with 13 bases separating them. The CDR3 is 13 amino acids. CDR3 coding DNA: TGTGCCAGCAGCTTAACTCTCCTGGGAGGCTACACCTTC. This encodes CASSLTLLGGYTF.

For the CDR3, the DNA is TGTGCCAGCAGCCAGACAGGGGGACGGATCTCTGGAAACACCATATATTTT. As protein: CASSQTGGRISGNTIYF. The gene calls are TRBV4-2 and TRBJ1-3, with 9 bases lining up with TRBD1. Germline lookup yields CDR1 LGHNA and CDR2 YNFKEQ. V trimming: 3 bases; J trimming: 0 bases; junction bases outside the gene matches: 6. The CDR3 is 17 residues long.

The CDR3 region has the DNA TGTGCCAGCAGCGTAGGAGCCAAGGGGGTAAAACTGTTTTTT. As protein: CASSVGAKGVKLFF. The chain carries TRBV9 and TRBJ1-4, with D possibly being TRBD1 (6 bases). This CDR3 contains 14 residues. V was cut by 0 bases and J by 10 bases, with 13 bases left in between. Germline values: CDR1 SGDLS, CDR2 YYNGEE. The entire variable domain, with the rest obtained from reference TRBV9 and TRBJ1-4, is as follows: DSGVTQTPKHLITATGQRVTLRCSPRSGDLSVYWYQQSLDQGLQFLIQYYNGEERAKGNILERFSAQQFPDLHSELNLSSLELGDSALYFCASSVGAKGVKLFFGSGTQLSVL.

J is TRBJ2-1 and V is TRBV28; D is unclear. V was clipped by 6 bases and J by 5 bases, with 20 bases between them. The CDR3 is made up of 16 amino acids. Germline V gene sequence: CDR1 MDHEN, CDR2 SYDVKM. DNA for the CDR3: TGTGCCAGCAGCCCCCACGCCGGGTTCCCCGACAATGAGCAGTTCTTC. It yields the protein CASSPHAGFPDNEQFF.

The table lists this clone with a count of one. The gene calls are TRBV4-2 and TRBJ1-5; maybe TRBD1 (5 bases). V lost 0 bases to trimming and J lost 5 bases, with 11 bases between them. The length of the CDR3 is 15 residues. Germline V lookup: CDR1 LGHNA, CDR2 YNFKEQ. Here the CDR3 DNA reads TGTGCCAGCAGCCAAGATTGGGGGACCTATCAGCCCCAGCATTTT. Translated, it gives CASSQDWGTYQPQHF.

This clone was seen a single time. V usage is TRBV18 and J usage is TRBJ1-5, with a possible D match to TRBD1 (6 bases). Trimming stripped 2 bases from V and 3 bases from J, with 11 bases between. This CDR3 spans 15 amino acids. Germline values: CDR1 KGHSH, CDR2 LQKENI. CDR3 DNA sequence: TGTGCCAGCTCACCAAACAGGGCTTTCAATCAGCCCCAGCATTTT. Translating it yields CASSPNRAFNQPQHF.

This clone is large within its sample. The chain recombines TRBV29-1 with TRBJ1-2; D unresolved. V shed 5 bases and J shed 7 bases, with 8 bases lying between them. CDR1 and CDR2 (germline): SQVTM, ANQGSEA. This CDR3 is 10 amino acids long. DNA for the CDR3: TGCAGCGTTTCCCAGAGTGGCTACACCTTC. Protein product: CSVSQSGYTF.

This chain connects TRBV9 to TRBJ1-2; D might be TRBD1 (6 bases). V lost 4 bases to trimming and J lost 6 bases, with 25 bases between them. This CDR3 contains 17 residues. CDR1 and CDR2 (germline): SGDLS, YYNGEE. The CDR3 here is CASSTPGVLGPLDGYTF. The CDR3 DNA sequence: TGTGCCAGCAGCACTCCAGGGGTCTTAGGCCCTTTAGATGGCTACACCTTC.

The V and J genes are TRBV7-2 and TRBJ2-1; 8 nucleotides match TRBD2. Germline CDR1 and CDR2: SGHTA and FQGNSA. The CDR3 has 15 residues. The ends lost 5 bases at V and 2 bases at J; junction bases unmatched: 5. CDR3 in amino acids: CASSIVAGTYNEQFF. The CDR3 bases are TGTGCCAGCAGCATCGTAGCGGGAACCTACAATGAGCAGTTCTTC.

The chain's CDR3 is CASSLMTVRGNEQFF. In DNA form, the CDR3 reads TGTGCCAGCAGCTTAATGACGGTGAGGGGCAATGAGCAGTTCTTC. The chain combines TRBV7-3 with TRBJ2-1; either TRBD1 or TRBD2 may fit D (5 bases each). Trimming stripped 1 base from V and 6 bases from J, with 13 bases between. CDR3 size: 15 residues. Per germline, CDR1 SGHTA and CDR2 FQGTGA.

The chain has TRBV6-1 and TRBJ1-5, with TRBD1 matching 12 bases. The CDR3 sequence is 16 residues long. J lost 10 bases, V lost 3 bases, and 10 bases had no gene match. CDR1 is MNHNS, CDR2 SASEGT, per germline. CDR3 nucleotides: TGTGCCAGCAGTGAGGGACAGGGGGCCTTTGTCGCACCCCAGCATTTT. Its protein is CASSEGQGAFVAPQHF.

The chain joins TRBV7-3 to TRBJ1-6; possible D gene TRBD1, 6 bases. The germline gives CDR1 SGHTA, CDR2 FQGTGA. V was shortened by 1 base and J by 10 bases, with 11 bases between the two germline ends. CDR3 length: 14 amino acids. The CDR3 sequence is CASSLMGAGSPLHF. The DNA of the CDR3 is TGTGCCAGCAGCTTAATGGGGGCCGGGTCACCCCTCCACTTT.

The chain's CDR3 is CASSLETAGAGSPLHF. The CDR3, as DNA: TGCGCCAGCAGCTTGGAAACGGCAGGGGCTGGTTCACCCCTCCACTTT. The V and J genes are TRBV5-1 and TRBJ1-6; D perhaps matches TRBD1 (6 bases). CDR1 and CDR2 (germline): SGHRS, YFSETQ. The CDR3 contains 16 residues. V lost 0 bases, J lost 9 bases, and 16 bases lay in between.

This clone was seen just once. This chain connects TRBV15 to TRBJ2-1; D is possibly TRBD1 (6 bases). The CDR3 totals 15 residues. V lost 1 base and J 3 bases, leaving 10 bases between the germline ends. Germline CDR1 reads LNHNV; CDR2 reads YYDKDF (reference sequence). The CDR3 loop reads CATSRVRGIYNEQFF. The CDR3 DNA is TGTGCCACCAGCAGAGTGAGGGGGATCTACAATGAGCAGTTCTTC.

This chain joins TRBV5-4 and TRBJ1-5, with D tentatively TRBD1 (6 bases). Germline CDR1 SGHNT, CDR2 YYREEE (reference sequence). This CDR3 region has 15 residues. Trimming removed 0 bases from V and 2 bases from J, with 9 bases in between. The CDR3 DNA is TGTGCCAGCAGCTTGGGGGGGGCAGGCAATCAGCCCCAGCATTTT. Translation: CASSLGGAGNQPQHF.

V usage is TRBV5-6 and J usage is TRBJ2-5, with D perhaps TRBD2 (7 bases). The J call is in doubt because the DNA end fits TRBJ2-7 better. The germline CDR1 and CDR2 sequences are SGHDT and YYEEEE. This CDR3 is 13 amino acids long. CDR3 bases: TGTGCCAGCAGCTTAAGGGGGGGCTACGAGCAGTACTTC. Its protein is CASSLRGGYEQYF.